Listed here are 30 T cell receptor beta chains from one sample, sequenced in a study of blood T cell repertoires in COVID-19. The protocol was immunoSEQ multiplex PCR, while the TCRdb copy is restricted to in-frame clones and leaves out a portion. The data hold 200,000 to 250,000 clones, with 65% to 90% observed a single time. Sequenced sample: PBMCs or T cells enriched from blood (not recorded which). Receptors were obtained from a man aged 35 to 55 who had recovered from COVID-19.

The chain links TRBV2 to TRBJ2-5, with TRBD2 matching over 7 bases. Germline assignment: CDR1 SNHLY and CDR2 FYNNEI. The CDR3 is 13 amino acids. Trimming cost V 8 bases and J 5 bases; bases outside gene matches: 8. CDR3 residues: CASAREGWETQYF. CDR3 DNA sequence: TGTGCCAGCGCAAGGGAGGGTTGGGAGACCCAGTACTTC.

The chain carries TRBV10-3 and TRBJ1-2, with TRBD1 identical over 9 bases. CDR3 length: 14 residues. The germline V gene has CDR1 ENHRY and CDR2 SYGVKD. The J segment lost 5 bases and the V segment lost 3 bases, leaving 4 bases of the junction unmatched. The CDR3 DNA is TGTGCCATCAGTGATCGGGACAGGGTTTATGGCTACACCTTC. This encodes CAISDRDRVYGYTF.

This sequence joins TRBV11-3 and TRBJ2-7; possible D gene TRBD1, 5 bases. The germline gives CDR1 SGHNT, CDR2 YENEEA. The V and J ends lost 6 bases and 0 bases respectively, with 12 bases between them. The CDR3 is 14 residues long. The CDR3 protein is CASSPGQSSYEQYF. The CDR3 DNA is TGTGCCAGCAGTCCAGGGCAAAGCTCCTACGAGCAGTACTTC. Together with reference TRBV11-3 and TRBJ2-7, the CDR3 gives the full variable domain: EAGVVQSPRYKIIEKKQPVAFWCNPISGHNTLYWYLQNLGQGPELLIRYENEEAVDDSQLPKDRFSAERLKGVDSTLKIQPAELGDSAVYLCASSPGQSSYEQYFGPGTRLTVT.

The V gene is TRBV7-2, the J gene TRBJ2-5, with TRBD2 identical over 7 bases. V was pared by 2 bases and J by 1 base, with 4 bases of the junction left unmatched. The CDR3 totals 15 residues. The V gene's germline CDR1 is SGHTA and CDR2 FQGNSA. CDR3 nucleotide sequence: TGTGCCAGCAGCTTAAAAATAGCGGGCCAAGAGACCCAGTACTTC. This sequence encodes CASSLKIAGQETQYF.

This chain's CDR3 is CAIREASGRTYEQYF. CDR3 DNA: TGTGCCATCAGAGAAGCTAGCGGGAGGACCTACGAGCAGTACTTC. This chain connects TRBV10-3 to TRBJ2-7; 11 nucleotides align to TRBD2. Unmatched junction bases numbered 6, after V lost 6 bases and J lost 2 bases. The CDR3 has 15 residues. Germline loops: CDR1 ENHRY, CDR2 SYGVKD.

This clone was seen once. This chain links TRBV24-1 with TRBJ2-7, with 8 bases identical to TRBD2. Germline CDR1 reads KGHDR; CDR2 reads SFDVKD. V was clipped by 0 bases and J by 3 bases; unmatched bases: 6. This CDR3 is built from 16 residues. The CDR3 sequence: CATSDLGVAGHYEQYF. The CDR3 coding sequence is TGTGCCACCAGTGATTTGGGGGTAGCGGGACACTACGAGCAGTACTTC.

This clone was counted at least ten times. The chain uses TRBV5-4 and TRBJ1-4; TRBD1 is a possible D gene (6 bases). Germline CDR1 SGHNT, CDR2 YYREEE (reference sequence). The CDR3 contains 14 residues. With 1 base removed from V and 7 bases from J, the gap between germline ends came to 11 bases. The CDR3 nucleotides are TGTGCCAGCAGCTTGCACAGGGAAAGTGAAAAACTGTTTTTT. Translation gives CASSLHRESEKLFF.

This clone occurred a few times. CDR3 bases: TGCAGTCCAGCAGGCCCCACTGAAGCTTTCTTT. Translation gives CSPAGPTEAFF. This rearrangement joins TRBV20-1 to TRBJ1-1, with no clear D. The germline V gene has CDR1 DFQATT and CDR2 SNEGSKA (reference sequence). The CDR3 is 11 amino acids. The V end lost 8 bases, the J end lost 4 bases, and 11 bases lay between the germline ends.

The chain has TRBV7-2 and TRBJ1-2, with D possibly being TRBD1 (6 bases). Germline loops: CDR1 SGHTA, CDR2 FQGNSA. CDR3 length equals 14 residues. Trimming took off 2 bases at V and 4 bases at J, with 11 bases between the two ends. The DNA for the CDR3 is TGTGCCAGCAGCTTACAGGGAGGGGGCTATGGCTACACCTTC. Amino acids: CASSLQGGGYGYTF.

This chain uses TRBV6-5 with TRBJ1-2; 7 nucleotides line up with TRBD1. CDR3 length equals 13 residues. V shed 6 bases, J shed 7 bases, and the junction held 8 bases outside the gene matches. CDR1 is MNHEY, CDR2 SVGAGI, per germline. The CDR3 is CASRAGTVGGYTF. CDR3 in DNA: TGTGCCAGCAGGGCCGGGACAGTTGGTGGCTACACCTTC.

CDR3 nucleotide sequence: TGTGCCAGCAGTCCCCCAGGGGATCAGCCCCAGCATTTT. This encodes CASSPPGDQPQHF. V usage is TRBV7-9 and J usage is TRBJ1-5; a possible D gene is TRBD1 (6 bases). The CDR3 totals 13 residues. Per germline, CDR1 SEHNR and CDR2 FQNEAQ (reference sequence). Trimming left V 6 bases short and J 5 bases short, with 11 bases between.

This clone was seen a few times. This sequence joins TRBV5-4 and TRBJ2-7; 7 bases line up with TRBD2. Germline assignment: CDR1 SGHNT and CDR2 YYREEE (reference sequence). Losses at the gene ends were 4 bases for V and 6 bases for J; bases not matched to a gene: 16. CDR3 length: 16 amino acids. CDR3 loop: CASSTTGGRTKFEQYF. CDR3 in DNA: TGTGCCAGCAGCACGACGGGGGGACGGACGAAGTTCGAGCAGTACTTC.

The sample holds one count of this clone. This chain links TRBV7-7 with TRBJ2-3, with a weak D call TRBD1 (6 bases). Germline V gene lookup returns CDR1 SSHAT and CDR2 FNYEAQ (reference sequence). The V and J ends lost 1 base and 2 bases respectively, with 10 bases between them. This CDR3 region has 15 residues. The DNA for the CDR3 is TGTGCCAGCAGCTTAGGGGACAAGTACACAGATACGCAGTATTTT. This gives the protein CASSLGDKYTDTQYF.

CDR3 DNA: TGTGCCACCAGCAGAGTTCTTTCCTACGAGCAGTACTTC. Its protein is CATSRVLSYEQYF. The V call is TRBV15, the J call TRBJ2-7; D gene unclear. The CDR3 length is 13 residues. V shed 1 base and J shed 1 base, with 5 bases lying between them. Germline loops: CDR1 LNHNV, CDR2 YYDKDF (reference sequence).

The chain combines TRBV13 with TRBJ2-3, with TRBD2 matching 8 bases. There are 13 residues in the CDR3. Germline loops: CDR1 PRHDT, CDR2 FYEKMQ (reference sequence). The V segment lost 4 bases and the J segment 6 bases; nucleotides outside the gene matches: 3. The CDR3 bases are TGTGCCAGCAGCTCCCCGGGAGGGGATACGCAGTATTTT. Protein: CASSSPGGDTQYF.

This rearrangement joins TRBV30 to TRBJ2-7; 7 bases line up with TRBD2. J lost 5 bases, V lost 3 bases, and 7 bases had no gene match. This CDR3 is 13 amino acids long. Germline CDR1 is GTSNPN and CDR2 is SVGIG (reference sequence). CDR3 DNA: TGTGCCTGGAGATGGGGAGGGAAAAACGAGCAGTACTTC. Translated: CAWRWGGKNEQYF.

This clone was counted a single time. Other DNA sequences in the same sample also yield this CDR3. The chain links TRBV5-5 to TRBJ1-3; TRBD1 matches 7 bases. Germline CDR1 SGHKS, CDR2 YYEKEE (reference sequence). After removal of 2 bases from V and 1 base from J, the junction contained 3 bases not matched to a gene. The CDR3 has 15 residues. This CDR3 reads CASSFGTVSGNTIYF. CDR3 DNA sequence: TGTGCCAGCAGCTTTGGGACAGTGTCTGGAAACACCATATATTTT.

The V and J genes are TRBV4-1 and TRBJ2-2; 8 bases agree with TRBD1. From germline, CDR1 is MGHRA and CDR2 YSYEKL. With V trimmed by 4 bases and J by 8 bases, 6 bases remained unmatched. The CDR3 has 14 amino acids. For the CDR3, the DNA is TGCGCCAGCAGCCTTAACAGGGGGATGGGGGAGCTGTTTTTT. This translates into CASSLNRGMGELFF.

Turning to this clone: In the same sample, other DNA sequences code for this CDR3. The gene calls are TRBV5-1 and TRBJ1-1; no clear D gene. V was shortened by 1 base and J by 4 bases, with 11 bases between the two germline ends. Per the germline V gene, CDR1 is SGHRS and CDR2 is YFSETQ. The CDR3 runs 14 residues. The CDR3 bases are TGCGCCAGCAGCTTGAGCCCCTCCCTCACTGAAGCTTTCTTT. It codes for CASSLSPSLTEAFF.

The V and J genes are TRBV19 and TRBJ2-3; 10 bases match TRBD2. The CDR3 covers 17 residues. V lost 3 bases, J lost 1 base, and 7 bases stayed unmatched. The germline gives CDR1 LNHDA, CDR2 SQIVND (reference sequence). The CDR3 bases are TGTGCCAGTAGTATCTCTATCGGGACTAGCGGCACAGATACGCAGTATTTT. This sequence encodes CASSISIGTSGTDTQYF.

The chain combines TRBV3-1 (or the pseudogene TRBV3-2) with TRBJ2-7; 10 nucleotides agree with TRBD2. J lost 3 bases, V lost 4 bases, and 9 bases had no gene match. The CDR3 consists of 16 residues. CDR1 is LGHDT, CDR2 YNNKEL, per germline (reference sequence). CDR3: CASSPPLSGRDYEQYF. The CDR3, as DNA: TGTGCCAGCAGCCCCCCCTTGAGCGGGAGGGACTACGAGCAGTACTTC.

V is TRBV5-4 and J is TRBJ1-1, with TRBD1 as a possible D gene (6 bases). With 7 bases removed from V and 0 bases from J, the gap between germline ends came to 13 bases. The germline V gene has CDR1 SGHNT and CDR2 YYREEE (reference sequence). The CDR3 has 14 amino acids. Here the CDR3 DNA reads TGTGCCAGCCTGCGGGGGGGCGTGAACACTGAAGCTTTCTTT. As protein: CASLRGGVNTEAFF.

This clone was detected once. The chain employs TRBV6-4 and TRBJ2-2, with a tentative D call TRBD2 (5 bases). This CDR3 is 17 amino acids long. Germline V CDR1 and CDR2: MRHNA, SNTAGT. Trimming pared 3 bases from V and 4 bases from J, leaving 18 bases between. The CDR3 protein is CASSEYSELGITGELFF. For the CDR3, the DNA is TGTGCCAGCAGTGAATATAGCGAACTAGGGATCACCGGGGAGCTGTTTTTT.

The V and J genes are TRBV28 and TRBJ2-7; D might be TRBD2 (6 bases). Trimming removed 2 bases from V and 6 bases from J, with 8 bases in between. The CDR3 sequence is 12 residues long. The germline V gene has CDR1 MDHEN and CDR2 SYDVKM. The CDR3 protein is CASSLGGFEQYF. The CDR3 bases are TGTGCCAGCAGTTTAGGAGGGTTCGAGCAGTACTTC. Full variable domain (remainder filled in from reference TRBV28 and TRBJ2-7): DVKVTQSSRYLVKRTGEKVFLECVQDMDHENMFWYRQDPGLGLRLIYFSYDVKMKEKGDIPEGYSVSREKKERFSLILESASTNQTSMYLCASSLGGFEQYFGPGTRLTVT.

The genes are TRBV30 and TRBJ1-2; no reliable D call. The CDR3 runs to 14 residues. The V and J ends lost 0 bases and 6 bases respectively, with 14 bases between them. The germline gives CDR1 GTSNPN, CDR2 SVGIG (reference sequence). DNA for the CDR3: TGTGCCTGGAGTGTACTTACTCACTTGGATGGCTACACCTTC. Translation: CAWSVLTHLDGYTF.

This CDR3 is CASSPSGLIGGYGYTF. The CDR3 DNA is TGTGCCAGCTCACCTTCCGGCCTCATCGGCGGGTATGGCTACACCTTC. The J gene is TRBJ1-2, the V gene TRBV18; D remains ambiguous. The length of the CDR3 is 16 residues. Germline CDR1 reads KGHSH; CDR2 reads LQKENI. V was trimmed by 3 bases and J by 5 bases, leaving 19 bases between them.

The V and J genes are TRBV19 and TRBJ2-5, with 11 bases that match TRBD2. Per germline, CDR1 LNHDA and CDR2 SQIVND (reference sequence). V trimming: 5 bases; J trimming: 2 bases; junction bases outside the gene matches: 10. The CDR3 covers 17 residues. CDR3 loop: CASSFRLAGGEQETQYF. CDR3 sequence (DNA): TGTGCCAGTAGTTTCCGGTTAGCGGGGGGGGAGCAAGAGACCCAGTACTTC.

The rearrangement joins TRBV18 to TRBJ1-5; no definite D call. V was clipped by 2 bases and J by 5 bases, with 7 bases between them. Germline values: CDR1 KGHSH, CDR2 LQKENI. The length of the CDR3 is 13 residues. CDR3 in amino acids: CASSPSEDQPQHF. CDR3 DNA sequence: TGTGCCAGCTCACCATCGGAGGATCAGCCCCAGCATTTT.

The chain joins TRBV9 to TRBJ2-7; 9 bases align to TRBD2. CDR3 length equals 18 residues. Germline loops: CDR1 SGDLS, CDR2 YYNGEE. V lost 3 bases, J lost 7 bases, and 20 bases stayed unmatched. This CDR3 reads CASSAPPNLAGSPREQYF. The CDR3 DNA sequence: TGTGCCAGCAGCGCGCCTCCCAACCTAGCGGGGAGCCCTAGGGAGCAGTACTTC.

The chain joins TRBV4-3 to TRBJ2-7; a possible D gene is TRBD1 (6 bases). The V and J ends lost 5 bases and 2 bases respectively, with 13 bases between them. CDR3 length equals 14 residues. Germline CDR1 LGHNA, CDR2 YSLEER. The CDR3: CASSIARGTYEQYF. In nucleotides, the CDR3 is TGCGCCAGCAGCATCGCCAGGGGAACCTACGAGCAGTACTTC.